A selection of T cell receptor beta chains follows, all from one sample in a study of cytomegalovirus exposure and HLA in healthy donors. Assay: immunoSEQ multiplex PCR; the TCRdb copy retains only in-frame clones and omits some. Among about 170,000 clones, around 84% were seen once, and the ten largest hold roughly 2.2%. What was sequenced was PBMCs. The receptors derive from a man between 18 and 29 years old in good health and CMV-seropositive. Both conserved end residues are trimmed from each CDR3.

V: TRBV11-1
J: TRBJ1-2
length: 11
CDR3: ASSPGTVYGYT

V: TRBV9
J: TRBJ1-1
length: 14
CDR3: ASSVEAQGASTEAF

V: TRBV7-3
J: TRBJ2-1
length: 12
CDR3: ASSFGGPHNEQF

V: TRBV19
J: TRBJ1-5
length: 12
CDR3: ASSMGTGGNPQH

V: TRBV5-1
J: TRBJ1-6
length: 13
CDR3: ASSLDMGQNSPLH

V: TRBV7-2
J: TRBJ2-1
length: 12
CDR3: ASSFGLAGGDGF

V: TRBV9
J: TRBJ2-3
length: 16
CDR3: ASSVPSGGASSTDTQY

V: TRBV23-1
J: TRBJ1-6
length: 9
CDR3: ASSHTSPLH

V: TRBV7-7
J: TRBJ2-5
length: 10
CDR3: ASSLGTGTQY

V: TRBV5-4
J: TRBJ2-1
length: 11
CDR3: ASSLPGSAEQF

V: TRBV10-3
J: TRBJ2-3
length: 14
CDR3: AISLAGGGGTDTQY

V: TRBV10-3
J: TRBJ2-3
length: 13
CDR3: AISESKGDTDTQY

V: TRBV11-2
J: TRBJ1-1
length: 11
CDR3: ASSSGEGTEAF

V: TRBV5-1
J: TRBJ1-4
length: 13
CDR3: ASSLGGPANEKLF

V: TRBV7-6
J: TRBJ2-2
length: 16
CDR3: ASSLAPTLIGGTGELF

V: TRBV18
J: TRBJ2-7
length: 12
CDR3: ASSPSAGFGEQY

V: TRBV4-1
J: TRBJ2-3
length: 13
CDR3: AGSQDGTSSDTQY

V: TRBV5-1
J: TRBJ2-1
length: 14
CDR3: ASSLGAESSYNEQF

V: TRBV30
J: TRBJ2-7
length: 12
CDR3: AWGAGTGSYEQY

V: TRBV27
J: TRBJ1-4
length: 12
CDR3: ASSLQGVGEKLF

V: TRBV10-2
J: TRBJ2-3
length: 17
CDR3: ASSRQRAGGISGTDTQY

V: TRBV10-3
J: TRBJ2-7
length: 12
CDR3: AISEGGGAYEQY

V: TRBV18
J: TRBJ1-1
length: 10
CDR3: ASSPLNTEAF

V: TRBV27
J: TRBJ1-5
length: 16
CDR3: ASSPPESGTVSNQPQH

V: TRBV11-2
J: TRBJ1-2
length: 13
CDR3: ASSLNRGQFGGYT

V: TRBV7-2
J: TRBJ2-5
length: 11
CDR3: ASSFRQGETQY

V: TRBV20-1
J: TRBJ2-7
length: 9
CDR3: SAVVGAEQY

V: TRBV30
J: TRBJ2-6
length: 13
CDR3: AWSPDGSGANVLT

V: TRBV27
J: TRBJ2-3
length: 11
CDR3: ATAGEFTDTQY

V: TRBV19
J: TRBJ2-7
length: 14
CDR3: ATAPRASGSNYEQY

V: TRBV6-5
J: TRBJ1-2
length: 12
CDR3: ASSHPGWSYGYT

V: TRBV2
J: TRBJ1-5
length: 13
CDR3: ASRAADTSNQPQH

V: TRBV29-1
J: TRBJ2-7
length: 9
CDR3: SVGDSYEQY

V: TRBV7-2
J: TRBJ1-5
length: 12
CDR3: ASSLGDRGQPQH

V: TRBV6-5
J: TRBJ2-5
length: 13
CDR3: ASSYSSGYQETQY

V: TRBV7-2
J: TRBJ1-2
length: 13
CDR3: ASSPGTGGSYGYT

V: TRBV5-4
J: TRBJ1-6
length: 15
CDR3: ASSLEGWQGGDSPLH

V: TRBV5-4
J: TRBJ1-4
length: 13
CDR3: ASSTWAGGDEKLF

V: TRBV6-4
J: TRBJ2-1
length: 14
CDR3: ASSDSSGSSYNEQF

V: TRBV9
J: TRBJ2-1
length: 15
CDR3: ASSVGLGLAGDNEQF

V: TRBV6-6
J: TRBJ1-1
length: 13
CDR3: ASSYSAGVNTEAF

V: TRBV13
J: TRBJ2-3
length: 18
CDR3: ASSFTQSPPGGGGTDTQY

V: TRBV6-5
J: TRBJ1-2
length: 11
CDR3: ASSRQGGHGYT

V: TRBV4-3
J: TRBJ2-3
length: 14
CDR3: ASSQGSSRGSDTQY

V: TRBV30
J: TRBJ2-5
length: 11
CDR3: AWSQGTKETQY

V: TRBV15
J: TRBJ1-5
length: 17
CDR3: ATSREIRRGHPSNQPQH